The 3 T cell receptor beta chains below come from one sample, sequenced in a study of CD8+CD57+ T cells in acquired aplastic anemia (dated by TCRdb to 2017 to 2018). The patients picked for sequencing were ones in whom flow cytometry had shown an expansion of CD8+CD57+ cells. The run used an Illumina HiSeq 2000. Genomic DNA was used as template for profiling of TCR beta VDJ combinations and CDR3 sequences. TCRdb trimmed the raw reads at Q25, called clones with MiXCR and kept productive beta chains. Identical CDR3 protein sequences are pooled into one entry, listed with their most common genes and DNA. For this sample the table gives 100,000 to 150,000 distinct CDR3 sequences, of which almost 40% were detected only once. The biggest ten clones account for about 2.4% of the sample. The sample taken for sequencing was sorted CD4+, CD8+, or CD8+CD57+ T cells (not recorded which) from PBMCs. The source is a human donor with aplastic anemia.

Turning to this clonotype: Lacking the conserved final phenylalanine or tryptophan, this CDR3 likely reflects a read error. The V and J genes are TRBV10-3 and TRBJ2-7; D could derive from TRBD1 or TRBD2 (5 bases each). Germline CDR1 reads ENHRY; CDR2 reads SYGVKD. Trimming stripped 10 bases from V and 3 bases from J, with 16 bases between. CDR3 length: 13 residues. The CDR3 is CATKPGADYEQYL. For the CDR3, the DNA is TGTGCCACCAAACCCGGGGCAGACTACGAGCAGTACCTC.

The V and J genes are TRBV29-1 and TRBJ1-2; maybe TRBD1 (6 bases). The CDR3 extends over 12 amino acids. Between the trimmed V and J ends, which lost 6 bases and 5 bases, there was a span of 13 bases. Germline lookup yields CDR1 SQVTM and CDR2 ANQGSEA. CDR3 loop: CSVYRDKYGYTF. CDR3 coding DNA: TGCAGCGTCTACAGGGACAAGTATGGCTACACCTTC.

As regards this clonotype: This clone may be a read error of a much larger clone one base away. The rearrangement joins TRBV11-2 to TRBJ1-2; no definite D call. Germline assignment: CDR1 SGHAT and CDR2 FQNNGV. This CDR3 is built from 15 residues. The CDR3 region has the DNA TGTACCAGCAGCTTAACAGAGGGAAGCAACTATGGCTACACCTTC. It codes for CTSSLTEGSNYGYTF. Full variable domain (missing parts from reference TRBV11-2 and TRBJ1-2): EAGVAQSPRYKIIEKRQSVAFWCNPISGHATLYWYQQILGQGPKLLIQFQNNGVVDDSQLPKDRFSAERLKGVDSTLKIQPAKLEDSAVYLCTSSLTEGSNYGYTFGSGTRLTVV.